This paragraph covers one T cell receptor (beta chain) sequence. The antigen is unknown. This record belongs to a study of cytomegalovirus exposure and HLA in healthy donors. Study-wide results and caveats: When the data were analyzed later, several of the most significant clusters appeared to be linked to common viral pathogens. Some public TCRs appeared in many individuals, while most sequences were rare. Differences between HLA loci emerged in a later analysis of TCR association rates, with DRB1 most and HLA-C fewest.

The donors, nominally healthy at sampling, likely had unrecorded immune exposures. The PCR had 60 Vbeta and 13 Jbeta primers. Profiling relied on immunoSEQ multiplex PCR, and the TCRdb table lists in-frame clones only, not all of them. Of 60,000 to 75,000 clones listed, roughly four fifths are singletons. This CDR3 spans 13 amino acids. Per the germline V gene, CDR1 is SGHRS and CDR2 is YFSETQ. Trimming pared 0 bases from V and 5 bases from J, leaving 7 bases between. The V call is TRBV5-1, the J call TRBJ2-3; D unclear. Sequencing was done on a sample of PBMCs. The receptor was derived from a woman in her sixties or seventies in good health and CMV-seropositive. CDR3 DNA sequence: TGCGCCAGCAGCTTGGAGTTGAGAGATACGCAGTATTTT. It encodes CASSLELRDTQYF.